Listed below are T cell receptor beta chains from one sample, sequenced in a study of blood T cell repertoires in COVID-19. Repertoires were generated with immunoSEQ multiplex PCR, while TCRdb's copy carries only in-frame clones and drops some. The sample consists of roughly 80,000 clones, around 83% of them appearing once. The sequenced material came from peripheral blood. Source of these receptors: a human donor in a cohort sampled during active COVID-19. Both conserved end residues are part of each CDR3. D genes are given only for firm matches. A row's size may be missing; if present it is once, few, many or a size class.

d_gene: -
j_gene: TRBJ2-5
v_gene: TRBV18
abundance: -
CDR3nt: TGTGCCAGCTCACCTCCGACGAGGGAGACCCAGTACTTC
CDR3aa: CASSPPTRETQYF

d_gene: TRBD1
j_gene: TRBJ1-2
v_gene: TRBV11-2
abundance: few
CDR3nt: TGTGCCAGCAGCCCAGGCCTCTCGGTGGGACAGGGTAGGAGGTATGGCTACACCTTC
CDR3aa: CASSPGLSVGQGRRYGYTF

d_gene: -
j_gene: TRBJ1-4
v_gene: TRBV9
abundance: -
CDR3nt: TGTGCCAGCAGCGAGCGGGCCTACGCCTCAACTAATGAAAAACTGTTTTTT
CDR3aa: CASSERAYASTNEKLFF

d_gene: TRBD2
j_gene: TRBJ2-7
v_gene: TRBV18
abundance: -
CDR3nt: TGTGCCAGCCGCATGAGCGGGGGTTCCTACGAGCAGTACTTC
CDR3aa: CASRMSGGSYEQYF

d_gene: -
j_gene: TRBJ1-4
v_gene: TRBV10-1
abundance: once
CDR3nt: TGCGCCAGCAGTGATTCGGAAAAACTGTTTTTT
CDR3aa: CASSDSEKLFF

d_gene: TRBD2
j_gene: TRBJ2-2
v_gene: TRBV19
abundance: -
CDR3nt: TGTGCCAGTAGTATCGCTAGCGGGGGGGCCGGGGAGCTGTTTTTT
CDR3aa: CASSIASGGAGELFF

d_gene: -
j_gene: TRBJ1-2
v_gene: TRBV19
abundance: -
CDR3nt: TGTGCCCTAGGCCCTCACCCCGGGACAACCGTTAACTATGGCTACACCTTC
CDR3aa: CALGPHPGTTVNYGYTF

d_gene: -
j_gene: TRBJ1-2
v_gene: TRBV27
abundance: -
CDR3nt: TGTGCCAGCAGTTTTGTGGCAGGTCCCCATGGCTACACCTTC
CDR3aa: CASSFVAGPHGYTF

d_gene: TRBD1
j_gene: TRBJ1-4
v_gene: TRBV5-6
abundance: -
CDR3nt: TGTGCCAGCAGCCCCGGGACAGGGGGCGGAGAAAAACTGTTTTTT
CDR3aa: CASSPGTGGGEKLFF

d_gene: TRBD1
j_gene: TRBJ1-2
v_gene: TRBV2
abundance: -
CDR3nt: TGTGCCAGCAGTGATACAGGGGGAAGAAACTATGGCTACACCTTC
CDR3aa: CASSDTGGRNYGYTF

d_gene: TRBD1
j_gene: TRBJ1-5
v_gene: TRBV4-1
abundance: many
CDR3nt: TGCGCCAGCAGCCGAGGGACAGAAGGCAATCAGCCCCAGCATTTT
CDR3aa: CASSRGTEGNQPQHF

d_gene: -
j_gene: TRBJ2-3
v_gene: TRBV7-3
abundance: -
CDR3nt: TGTGCCAGCAGCGCGCTGCGGAACTCAGATACGCAGTATTTT
CDR3aa: CASSALRNSDTQYF

d_gene: -
j_gene: TRBJ1-2
v_gene: TRBV23-1
abundance: -
CDR3nt: TGCGCCAGCAGTCACCAAGCATACACCTTC
CDR3aa: CASSHQAYTF

d_gene: -
j_gene: TRBJ1-1
v_gene: TRBV10-2
abundance: once
CDR3nt: TGCGCCAGCAGTGAGTGGGGAGCCCCGAACACTGAAGCTTTCTTT
CDR3aa: CASSEWGAPNTEAFF

d_gene: -
j_gene: TRBJ2-7
v_gene: TRBV5-1
abundance: -
CDR3nt: TGCGCCAGCAGCCCCGATAGGGGTTTTCAAGAGCAGTACTTC
CDR3aa: CASSPDRGFQEQYF

d_gene: -
j_gene: TRBJ2-7
v_gene: TRBV19
abundance: -
CDR3nt: TGTGCCAGTAGTATTTCCAGGGGATACGAGCAGTACTTC
CDR3aa: CASSISRGYEQYF

d_gene: TRBD1
j_gene: TRBJ1-6
v_gene: TRBV6-6
abundance: few
CDR3nt: TGTGCCAGCAGGACAAACAGGGGGAGTTCACCCCTCCACTTT
CDR3aa: CASRTNRGSSPLHF

d_gene: -
j_gene: TRBJ2-2
v_gene: TRBV2
abundance: -
CDR3nt: TGTGCCAGCTCCGACAGCACCGGGGAGCTGTTTTTT
CDR3aa: CASSDSTGELFF

d_gene: -
j_gene: TRBJ1-6
v_gene: TRBV6-5
abundance: -
CDR3nt: TGTGCCAGCAGGGGAGGAGGTAATTCACCCCTCCACTTT
CDR3aa: CASRGGGNSPLHF

d_gene: TRBD2
j_gene: TRBJ2-7
v_gene: TRBV7-9
abundance: -
CDR3nt: TGTGCCAGCTTAGCTAGCGGGGGCGACGAGCAGTACTTC
CDR3aa: CASLASGGDEQYF

d_gene: -
j_gene: TRBJ1-2
v_gene: TRBV11-2
abundance: -
CDR3nt: TGTGCCAGCAGCTTGGGGCCGGAGGGCTATGGCTACACCTTC
CDR3aa: CASSLGPEGYGYTF

d_gene: -
j_gene: TRBJ1-2
v_gene: TRBV6-1
abundance: -
CDR3nt: TGTGCCAGCAGTGAATCCGGGACTGCTAACTATGGCTACACCTTC
CDR3aa: CASSESGTANYGYTF

d_gene: TRBD1
j_gene: TRBJ2-7
v_gene: TRBV7-6
abundance: -
CDR3nt: TGTGCCAGCAGCACTAGTGGACAGGGCTACGAGCAGTACTTC
CDR3aa: CASSTSGQGYEQYF

d_gene: -
j_gene: TRBJ2-7
v_gene: TRBV11-2
abundance: -
CDR3nt: TGTGCCAGCACGCAGGGCTCCTACGAGCAGTACTTC
CDR3aa: CASTQGSYEQYF

d_gene: -
j_gene: TRBJ2-1
v_gene: TRBV6-6
abundance: -
CDR3nt: TGTGCCAGCAGTTACCGTGGGGGGACCTACAATGAGCAGTTCTTC
CDR3aa: CASSYRGGTYNEQFF

d_gene: -
j_gene: TRBJ2-3
v_gene: TRBV5-6
abundance: -
CDR3nt: TGTGCCAGCAGCTCTCGTGGGGGCGCAGATACGCAGTATTTT
CDR3aa: CASSSRGGADTQYF

d_gene: -
j_gene: TRBJ1-4
v_gene: TRBV5-1
abundance: -
CDR3nt: TGCGCCAGCAGCAATTCAGGTTCAACTAATGAAAAACTGTTTTTT
CDR3aa: CASSNSGSTNEKLFF

d_gene: TRBD1
j_gene: TRBJ2-2
v_gene: TRBV3-1/TRBV3-2
abundance: -
CDR3nt: TGTGCCAGCAGCCAAGATGCTCAGGGGGCAAGGTTCACCGGGGAGCTGTTTTTT
CDR3aa: CASSQDAQGARFTGELFF

d_gene: TRBD2
j_gene: TRBJ2-3
v_gene: TRBV5-1
abundance: -
CDR3nt: TGCGCCAGCAGCGGACTAGCGGGGGGGACACTTAGCACAGATACGCAGTATTTT
CDR3aa: CASSGLAGGTLSTDTQYF

d_gene: TRBD1
j_gene: TRBJ2-7
v_gene: TRBV5-6
abundance: few
CDR3nt: TGTGCCAGCAGCTTGCTTGGACAGGGGGCCTACGAGCAGTACTTC
CDR3aa: CASSLLGQGAYEQYF

d_gene: TRBD1
j_gene: TRBJ2-2
v_gene: TRBV5-6
abundance: -
CDR3nt: TGTGCCAGCAGCATCCGGGACAGGGGGCAAACCGGGGAGCTGTTTTTT
CDR3aa: CASSIRDRGQTGELFF

d_gene: TRBD1
j_gene: TRBJ2-2
v_gene: TRBV18
abundance: -
CDR3nt: TGTGCCAGCTCACCACCATTTGGGACAGGGAACACCGGGGAGCTGTTTTTT
CDR3aa: CASSPPFGTGNTGELFF

d_gene: -
j_gene: TRBJ2-7
v_gene: TRBV7-3
abundance: -
CDR3nt: TGTGCCAGCAGCTTAACGGTCAGAGACTCCGAGCAGTACTTC
CDR3aa: CASSLTVRDSEQYF

d_gene: TRBD1
j_gene: TRBJ1-2
v_gene: TRBV24-1
abundance: -
CDR3nt: TGTGCCACCAGCGGACAGGGAGTTGGTGGCTACACCTTC
CDR3aa: CATSGQGVGGYTF

d_gene: TRBD1
j_gene: TRBJ2-7
v_gene: TRBV4-1
abundance: -
CDR3nt: TGCGCCAGCAGCCAAGAGTCAGGGGGCTACGAGCAGTACTTC
CDR3aa: CASSQESGGYEQYF

d_gene: -
j_gene: TRBJ2-7
v_gene: TRBV6-5
abundance: -
CDR3nt: TGTGCCAGCAGTAAACAGGGAAGGGGCTACGAGCAGTACTTC
CDR3aa: CASSKQGRGYEQYF